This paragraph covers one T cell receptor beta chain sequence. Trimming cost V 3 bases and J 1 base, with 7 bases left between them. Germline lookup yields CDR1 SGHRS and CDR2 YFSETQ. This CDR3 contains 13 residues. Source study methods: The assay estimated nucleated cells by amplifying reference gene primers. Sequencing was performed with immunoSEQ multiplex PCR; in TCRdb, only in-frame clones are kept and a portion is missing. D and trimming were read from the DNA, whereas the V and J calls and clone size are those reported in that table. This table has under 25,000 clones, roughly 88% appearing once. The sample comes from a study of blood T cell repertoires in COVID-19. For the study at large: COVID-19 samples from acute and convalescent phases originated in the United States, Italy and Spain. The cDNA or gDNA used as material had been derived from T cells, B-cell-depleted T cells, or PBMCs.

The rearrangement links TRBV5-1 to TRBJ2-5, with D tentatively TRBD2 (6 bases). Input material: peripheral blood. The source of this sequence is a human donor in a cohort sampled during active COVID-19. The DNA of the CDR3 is TGCGCCAGCAGCTCGGGACTCCAAGAGACCCAGTACTTC. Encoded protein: CASSSGLQETQYF.